This is a list of T cell receptor beta chains from one sample in a study of cytomegalovirus exposure and HLA in healthy donors. Only in-frame clones appear in the TCRdb table, and some are missing; sequencing was by immunoSEQ multiplex PCR. The table shows 200,000 to 250,000 clones, with 60% to 80% occurring only once. Material for sequencing was PBMCs. The receptor set was obtained from a woman in her 30s in good health and CMV-seronegative. The CDR3 runs from the conserved cysteine through the conserved F or W. The D gene is left open where the match is weak. Clone size is shown for a subset of rows, as once, few, many or a class of expanded clone.

j_call: TRBJ2-1; v_call: TRBV9; d_call: TRBD2; clone_size: once; cdr3_aa: CASSPSGGHYNEQFF; cdr3_nt: TGTGCCAGCAGCCCCAGCGGGGGCCACTACAATGAGCAGTTCTTC
j_call: TRBJ1-1; v_call: TRBV7-6; d_call: TRBD1; clone_size: NA; cdr3_aa: CASSWDSLNTEAFF; cdr3_nt: TGTGCCAGCAGCTGGGACAGCTTGAACACTGAAGCTTTCTTT
j_call: TRBJ1-1; v_call: TRBV27; d_call: TRBD1; clone_size: NA; cdr3_aa: CASSSQGIRVNTEAFF; cdr3_nt: TGTGCCAGCAGTTCACAGGGGATTCGGGTGAACACTGAAGCTTTCTTT
j_call: TRBJ1-5; v_call: TRBV30; d_call: NA; clone_size: NA; cdr3_aa: CAWSVGSNQPQHF; cdr3_nt: TGTGCCTGGAGTGTTGGCAGCAATCAGCCCCAGCATTTT
j_call: TRBJ2-7; v_call: TRBV6-5; d_call: NA; clone_size: NA; cdr3_aa: CASSYDVRGSYEQYF; cdr3_nt: TGTGCCAGCAGTTACGATGTCAGGGGCTCCTACGAGCAGTACTTC
j_call: TRBJ1-1; v_call: TRBV6-5; d_call: TRBD1; clone_size: NA; cdr3_aa: CASRQGLMNTEAFF; cdr3_nt: TGTGCCAGCAGACAGGGGCTTATGAACACTGAAGCTTTCTTT
j_call: TRBJ2-7; v_call: TRBV11-3; d_call: TRBD2; clone_size: NA; cdr3_aa: CASSPGGYEQYF; cdr3_nt: TGTGCCAGCAGCCCGGGAGGCTACGAGCAGTACTTC
j_call: TRBJ1-3; v_call: TRBV5-6; d_call: NA; clone_size: NA; cdr3_aa: CASSSLPDSVSGNTIYF; cdr3_nt: TGTGCCAGCAGCTCCCTCCCGGACAGCGTCTCTGGAAACACCATATATTTT
j_call: TRBJ2-1; v_call: TRBV27; d_call: TRBD2; clone_size: NA; cdr3_aa: CASSLRGGAGVSYNEQFF; cdr3_nt: TGTGCCAGCAGTTTACGGGGGGGGGCGGGGGTCTCCTACAATGAGCAGTTCTTC
j_call: TRBJ1-6; v_call: TRBV7-9; d_call: NA; clone_size: NA; cdr3_aa: CASSFGDSPLHF; cdr3_nt: TGTGCCAGCAGCTTCGGGGATTCACCCCTCCACTTT
j_call: TRBJ2-3; v_call: TRBV30; d_call: TRBD1; clone_size: NA; cdr3_aa: CASQQTDTGQGRLDTQYF; cdr3_nt: TGTGCCTCCCAACAAACCGATACAGGACAGGGTCGGTTAGATACGCAGTATTTT
j_call: TRBJ2-2; v_call: TRBV15; d_call: NA; clone_size: NA; cdr3_aa: CATSRKQNTGELFF; cdr3_nt: TGTGCCACCAGCAGAAAGCAAAACACCGGGGAGCTGTTTTTT
j_call: TRBJ2-3; v_call: TRBV25-1; d_call: TRBD2; clone_size: once; cdr3_aa: CASSEYAGVRDTQYF; cdr3_nt: TGTGCCAGCAGTGAATACGCGGGAGTGAGAGATACGCAGTATTTT
j_call: TRBJ2-7; v_call: TRBV6-5; d_call: NA; clone_size: few; cdr3_aa: CASSYRETYEQYF; cdr3_nt: TGTGCCAGCAGCTACCGGGAAACCTACGAGCAGTACTTC
j_call: TRBJ1-3; v_call: TRBV9; d_call: NA; clone_size: NA; cdr3_aa: CASSEGRSGNTIYF; cdr3_nt: TGTGCCAGCAGCGAGGGGCGCTCTGGAAACACCATATATTTT
j_call: TRBJ2-5; v_call: TRBV6-5; d_call: NA; clone_size: NA; cdr3_aa: CASSYSVRETQYF; cdr3_nt: TGTGCCAGCAGTTACTCCGTCCGGGAGACCCAGTACTTC
j_call: TRBJ2-1; v_call: TRBV5-5; d_call: NA; clone_size: NA; cdr3_aa: CASSLRGTEQFF; cdr3_nt: TGTGCCAGCAGCTTGAGGGGGACTGAGCAGTTCTTC
j_call: TRBJ2-7; v_call: TRBV7-9; d_call: NA; clone_size: few; cdr3_aa: CASSPPHSYEQYF; cdr3_nt: TGTGCCAGCAGCCCACCACACAGCTACGAGCAGTACTTC
j_call: TRBJ1-1; v_call: TRBV11-3; d_call: TRBD1; clone_size: NA; cdr3_aa: CASSSGQGENTEAFF; cdr3_nt: TGTGCCAGCAGCTCAGGACAGGGAGAGAACACTGAAGCTTTCTTT
j_call: TRBJ2-5; v_call: TRBV6-5; d_call: NA; clone_size: NA; cdr3_aa: CASNTGGGEETQYF; cdr3_nt: TGTGCCAGCAACACGGGTGGGGGCGAAGAGACCCAGTACTTC
j_call: TRBJ2-5; v_call: TRBV15; d_call: NA; clone_size: few; cdr3_aa: CATSGGLLLETQYF; cdr3_nt: TGTGCCACCAGCGGGGGACTTTTATTAGAGACCCAGTACTTC
j_call: TRBJ2-3; v_call: TRBV29-1; d_call: TRBD2; clone_size: NA; cdr3_aa: CSAITAGVPDTQYF; cdr3_nt: TGCAGCGCCATTACAGCGGGAGTCCCAGATACGCAGTATTTT
j_call: TRBJ2-3; v_call: TRBV7-3; d_call: TRBD2; clone_size: NA; cdr3_aa: CASSLRGTSGGALPDTQYF; cdr3_nt: TGTGCCAGCAGCTTAAGGGGGACTAGCGGGGGGGCGCTCCCAGATACGCAGTATTTT
j_call: TRBJ2-1; v_call: TRBV30; d_call: NA; clone_size: NA; cdr3_aa: CAWKSGGIYNEQFF; cdr3_nt: TGTGCCTGGAAAAGTGGGGGGATTTACAATGAGCAGTTCTTC
j_call: TRBJ1-2; v_call: TRBV6-6; d_call: TRBD1; clone_size: NA; cdr3_aa: CASSYSPTGGYGYTF; cdr3_nt: TGTGCCAGCAGTTACTCTCCGACAGGGGGCTATGGCTACACCTTC
j_call: TRBJ1-1; v_call: TRBV5-4; d_call: TRBD1; clone_size: NA; cdr3_aa: CASSQGQGAEAFF; cdr3_nt: TGTGCCAGCAGCCAGGGGCAGGGGGCCGAAGCTTTCTTT
j_call: TRBJ1-1; v_call: TRBV7-3; d_call: NA; clone_size: few; cdr3_aa: CASSLGGEGTEAFF; cdr3_nt: TGTGCCAGCAGCTTAGGGGGCGAGGGAACTGAAGCTTTCTTT